This paragraph reports one T cell receptor (beta chain). Its cognate antigen is unknown. This specimen comes from a study of cytomegalovirus exposure and HLA in healthy donors. V lost 2 bases and J lost 4; bases outside the gene matches: 7. Germline loops: CDR1 SGHDT, CDR2 YYEEEE. There are 17 residues in the CDR3. General study findings and limits: Immune exposure information comprised only CMV serostatus. In a later analysis, about 17,000 TCR beta sequences were associated with HLA alleles at 0.05 false discovery rate. A later analysis reportedly found that, within productive TCRs, an Asian-associated ancestry cluster had fewer N-insertions than the mean observed across the roughly 700 donors.

With 60 Vbeta and 13 Jbeta primers, the PCR was carried out. Sequencing used immunoSEQ multiplex PCR; TCRdb keeps in-frame clones, though not all of them. The sample records about 200,000 clones, about four fifths being singletons. The chain carries TRBV5-6 and TRBJ2-1, with 12 nucleotides matching TRBD2. Sequenced: PBMCs. This TCR derives from a woman in her twenties or thirties in good health and CMV-seropositive. As DNA, the CDR3 is TGTGCCAGCAGCTTCCTAGCGGGAGGGGAAAGTTACAATGAGCAGTTCTTC. As protein: CASSFLAGGESYNEQFF.